The 5 T cell receptor beta chains reported below all come from one sample, sequenced in a study of T cell responses to AZD1222 COVID-19 vaccine. Some clones are missing from TCRdb's copy, which holds only in-frame ones; the method was immunoSEQ multiplex PCR. The sample holds about 150,000 clones, about 91% seen once. The sequences come from peripheral blood, collected on day 0 of AZD1222 vaccination. Source of these receptors: an adult in good health.

The CDR3 here is CASSLEETGELFF. In DNA, the CDR3 is TGTGCCAGCAGCTTAGAAGAGACCGGGGAGCTGTTTTTT. The V and J genes are TRBV13 and TRBJ2-2; D is undetermined. V was shortened by 1 base and J by 5 bases, with 5 bases between the two germline ends. Germline V gene sequence: CDR1 PRHDT, CDR2 FYEKMQ (reference sequence). The CDR3 runs 13 residues.

V and J are TRBV6-5 and TRBJ1-5, with 7 bases fitting TRBD1. Germline values: CDR1 MNHEY, CDR2 SVGAGI. This CDR3 has 16 residues. Trimming cost V 2 bases and J 1 base; bases outside gene matches: 5. The CDR3 DNA reads TGTGCCAGCAGTTACGACAGGGAGCTAAGCAATCAGCCCCAGCATTTT. Encoded protein: CASSYDRELSNQPQHF.

This clone was seen only once. The chain joins TRBV7-6 to TRBJ1-4, with D tentatively TRBD1 (6 bases). Trimming took off 4 bases at V and 3 bases at J, with 18 bases between the two ends. In germline, CDR1 is SGHVS, CDR2 FNYEAQ. This CDR3 has 17 residues. CDR3 loop: CASSSRAGVDSNEKLFF. The DNA of the CDR3 is TGTGCCAGCAGCTCTCGGGCAGGGGTAGATTCTAATGAAAAACTGTTTTTT.

The chain combines TRBV3-1 (or the pseudogene TRBV3-2) with TRBJ1-1; 8 nucleotides match TRBD1. This CDR3 is built from 16 residues. V lost 1 base, J lost 1 base, and 5 bases stayed unmatched. Looked up from germline, CDR1 is LGHDT and CDR2 is YNNKEL (reference sequence). CDR3 nucleotide sequence: TGTGCCAGCAGCCAAGCCGGACAGGGCCGGAACACTGAAGCTTTCTTT. It encodes CASSQAGQGRNTEAFF.

This clone was detected only a few times. CDR3 amino acids: CASSRRTGSAGYTF. The CDR3 DNA reads TGTGCCAGCAGCCGCCGGACAGGGTCGGCTGGCTACACCTTC. This chain connects TRBV3-1 (or the pseudogene TRBV3-2) to TRBJ1-2, with 8 bases lining up with TRBD1. J lost 7 bases, V lost 4 bases, and 8 bases had no gene match. This CDR3 is 14 amino acids long. Germline CDR1 reads LGHDT; CDR2 reads YNNKEL (reference sequence).